This entry concerns a single T cell receptor beta chain. Allocation to cohorts depended on clinical history reported by the participants. Per the original data handling: Reference gene primer amplification gave estimated nucleated cell counts. Sequencing used immunoSEQ multiplex PCR; TCRdb keeps in-frame clones, though not all of them. V and J calls and clone size are those listed in that table; D and trimming were worked out from the DNA. The sample yields around 450,000 clones, 87% seen once. This record comes from a study of blood T cell repertoires in COVID-19. Overall study: T cells, B-cell-depleted T cells, or PBMCs supplied cDNA or gDNA.

This receptor was identified in a woman aged 18-35 years with acute COVID-19. The specimen was PBMCs or T cells enriched from blood (not recorded which).

The CDR3, as DNA: TGTGCCAGCAGTTTATCGTTCTTCTCTGGGGCCAACGTCCTGACTTTC. Its translation: CASSLSFFSGANVLTF. The V call is TRBV27, the J call TRBJ2-6; D gene ambiguous. Trimming shortened V by 0 bases and J by 0 bases, and 6 bases separated the two germline ends. This CDR3 has 16 residues. The germline CDR1 and CDR2 sequences are MNHEY and SMNVEV (reference sequence).